This entry is about one TCR beta chain. Its antigen is unknown. No much larger clone is present one base from it, and per-base qualities are unavailable. Sequencing of TCRB CDR3 was done on genomic DNA with the immunoSEQ assay. The source study handled its data this way. Patient CD8+ clones larger than 1% were compared against published virus-specific TCRB sequences, and only a few matched. Nothing other than productive TCRB rearrangements was included in the analyses. Defining a clone by its unique TCRB CDR3 sequence, the study calculated clonality as a productive clonality index derived from Shannon entropy. Repertoire overlap between two samples was calculated from the template counts of each clone relative to total templates per sample. V-gene usage from TCRB sequencing and V-gene usage measured by flow cytometry were correlated (Spearman r of about 0.56). TCRdb holds this immuneACCESS table with in-frame rearrangements only. Some clones are missing; in checked studies, unresolved V genes explain under half, and the rest has no known cause. That table furnishes V, J and clone size, whereas the DNA furnished D and trimming. The sample table holds about 9,000 clones, of which about four fifths were seen once. Nearly 5% of the sample belongs to the ten largest clones.

This specimen comes from a study of somatic mutations in cytotoxic T cells in rheumatoid arthritis (dated by TCRdb to 2016 to 2017). For context, the study as a whole: Right after diagnosis and prior to the start of any treatment, around 28 ml EDTA of peripheral blood was drawn from patients. Median age was essentially the same in the patient group and the control group. To characterize clonality, the study used TCRB deep sequencing while asking whether somatic mutations are carried by expanded CD8+ T-cell clones in newly diagnosed, untreated rheumatoid arthritis. Sorted V beta1+ cells also underwent TCRB sequencing, and some V beta antibody-stained T-cell populations were flow-sorted at nearly 100% purity on a FACSAria II or Sony SH800. For 65 to 70 rheumatoid arthritis patients and 20 healthy controls, TCRB deep sequencing was carried out. What the authors observed across the whole study: An increase of CD8+ clonality with age was seen in patients (Spearman r ≈ 0.5) but not in healthy controls. Several identical CD8+ TCRB sequences were found in both blood and synovial fluid, and in about an eighth of the 65 patients the largest CD8+ clone exceeded 20% of CD8+ cells. CD8+ T-cell clonality did not differ significantly between rheumatoid arthritis patients and age-matched healthy controls. No adjustment for multiple comparisons was made for the slight TRBV07 underrepresentation in patients. It was unknown which antigens the expanded CD8+ clones targeted, and their absence from virus-specific databases did not exclude viral specificity.

Positive magnetic bead selection on an AutoMACS was used to isolate CD4+ and CD8+ cells, with flow cytometry used to check purity. After a first flow cytometry screen using a TCR V beta antibody panel, clonal expansions were characterized through TCRB deep sequencing of sorted CD8+ fractions. Peripheral blood mononuclear cells were obtained using density gradient separation with Ficoll-Paque PLUS. Nucleospin Tissue or Tissue XS kits were used to extract DNA from CD4-enriched, CD8-enriched or PBMC samples, and a Qubit 2.0 fluorometer was used for quantification. Per the germline V gene, SGDLS is the CDR1 and YYNGEE is the CDR2. V is cut back by 0 bases and J by 5 bases, with 6 bases in the junction unmatched. The CDR3 covers 16 residues, taking in both the cysteine and the phenylalanine. The entry retains the CDR3 DNA only, 48 bases that are in frame from base 1.

This chain is built from TRBV9 and TRBJ2-3, and 10 bases in between align with TRBD2. Sequences were obtained from CD8+ T cells sorted from blood. This clonotype was sampled from an adult with rheumatoid arthritis. The sequence in DNA is TGTGCCAGCAGCGTAGGGGCTAGCGGGGGTAGAGATACGCAGTATTTT. Translated, it gives CASSVGASGGRDTQYF.